This TCR beta chain was found in a study of low-dose radiotherapy and immunotherapy resistance in tumors (dated 2022 in TCRdb). Background for the entire study: In Cohort 1, 0.5 Gy per fraction was delivered every 2 weeks, and a total PTV dose of 6.5 Gy was prescribed. Cohort 2 received 1 Gy per fraction every two weeks, with a total of 13 Gy over 26 weeks. Patients were given nivolumab as a 240 mg flat dose every two weeks and ipilimumab at 1 mg/kg every six weeks, with both drugs delivered intravenously. Cyclophosphamide 200 mg/m2 was administered intravenously every two weeks, one day before each radiation and immunotherapy administration. Starting on cycle 1 day 1, patients took 300 mg of aspirin by mouth once a day for four cycles. Trial participants were not randomized into treatment groups. Eight patients were included in the translational analysis, namely three from the first dose cohort plus the first five from the second dose cohort.

The CDR3 sequence holds 16 residues, the cysteine and phenylalanine included. The only DNA kept is the CDR3, 48 bases in frame from the first base. Via the germline V gene (reference sequence), CDR1 is SGHKS and CDR2 YYEKEE. Relative to germline, V is 4 bases shorter and J is 0 bases shorter, with 13 bases between their ends. There are many counts of this clonotype. This clone's antigen is unknown. No base quality information exists; no much larger clone differs at one position. In the paper's terms, the time point label means: before trial treatment. The donors came from RACIN, which was a single-arm phase I dose-escalation trial that paired nivolumab and ipilimumab with aspirin, low-dose cyclophosphamide and low-dose radiotherapy. Patients were eligible if they had advanced solid tumors that were TIL-negative. The data were produced on an Illumina HiSeq 2500. First-strand cDNA was synthesized with Superscript III and a set of TRAV- and TRBV-specific primers, covering both TCRalpha and TCRbeta chains. TCRs were amplified with Phusion for around 21 PCR cycles, with a constant-region primer paired with the adapter attached to the V primers. Isolated mRNA was amplified with the MessageAmp II aRNA Amplification Kit, using a roughly 15-hour in vitro transcription at 37°C. mRNA for TCR sequencing was isolated with the Dynabeads mRNA DIRECT Purification Kit. Indexed Illumina adapters were added in a second Phusion PCR of about 24 cycles, after which AMPure XP beads were used to purify the products. The authors' pipeline ran thus. Custom Perl scripts pooled TCR sequences encoding the same protein, removed out-of-frame sequences and computed each clonotype's abundance. Any TCR sequence backed by just one read was left out of the analysis. The metrics used to describe the repertoires included Shannon entropy, Gini index, clonality, richness, and the frequency of TCRs shared between repertoires. TCRdb reprocessing: public reads trimmed at Q25 with fastp, clones called with MiXCR, in-frame beta chains kept. Every entry covers one CDR3 protein and lists the most common genes and DNA from its rows. These V and J calls are TCRdb output, not the study's own analysis. The sample table records around 80,000 distinct CDR3 sequences; approximately 20% of these occur just once. The ten largest clones add up to about 5.5% of the sample.

The rearrangement joined TRBV5-5 to TRBJ1-4; the D gene is possibly TRBD1, with 5 bases matching. This TCR was recovered from a male donor with prostate cancer. Sequencing was performed on PBMCs, taken before treatment. The CDR3 reads CASSQDSLTTNEKLFF. At the DNA level, the sequence is TGTGCCAGCAGCCAAGACAGCTTGACAACTAATGAAAAACTGTTTTTT. Reference TRBV5-5 and TRBJ1-4 genes cover what lies past the CDR3, so the full variable domain is DAGVTQSPTHLIKTRGQQVTLRCSPISGHKSVSWYQQVLGQGPQFIFQYYEKEERGRGNFPDRFSARQFPNYSSELNVNALLLGDSALYLCASSQDSLTTNEKLFFGSGTQLSVL.